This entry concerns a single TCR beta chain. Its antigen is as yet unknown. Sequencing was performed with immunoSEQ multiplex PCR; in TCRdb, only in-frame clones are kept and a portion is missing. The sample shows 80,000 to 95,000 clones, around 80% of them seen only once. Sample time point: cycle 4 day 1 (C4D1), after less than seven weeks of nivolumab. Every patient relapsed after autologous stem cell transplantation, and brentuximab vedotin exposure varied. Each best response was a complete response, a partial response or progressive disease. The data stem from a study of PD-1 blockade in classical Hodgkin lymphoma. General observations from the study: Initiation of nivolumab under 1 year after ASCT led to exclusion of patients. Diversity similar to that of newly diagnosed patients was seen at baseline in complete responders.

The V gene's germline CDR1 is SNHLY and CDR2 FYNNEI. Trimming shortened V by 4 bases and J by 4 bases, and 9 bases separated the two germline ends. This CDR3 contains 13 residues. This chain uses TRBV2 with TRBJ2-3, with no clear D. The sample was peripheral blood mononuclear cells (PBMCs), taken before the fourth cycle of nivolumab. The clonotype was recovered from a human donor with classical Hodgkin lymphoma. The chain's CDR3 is CASSGLLSDTQYF. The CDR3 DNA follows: TGTGCCAGCAGTGGGCTACTGTCAGATACGCAGTATTTT.